This T cell receptor beta chain was observed in a study of cytomegalovirus exposure and HLA in healthy donors (dated by TCRdb to about 2017). Regarding the study in general: According to a later analysis, one platform produced both the 110 or so validation repertoires and the approximately 660 repertoires of the first cohort. The study was designed to test whether signatures of past pathogen exposure could be identified by cataloging public T cell receptors. Besides the first cohort of under 700 subjects, a separate validation cohort made up of over a hundred different subjects was used. To predict cytomegalovirus infection status, the study brought together high-throughput TCR immunosequencing, statistical association of individual TCRs with disease status, and machine learning.

The paper's findings and limits, for the study overall: The authors suggested that the approach could potentially be generalized to other disease states and immunological phenotypes. In vitro tests confirmed that a few of the cytomegalovirus-associated TCR beta chains recognize cytomegalovirus antigens. In a later analysis, TCRs clustered in the first cohort were found to also tend to co-occur in the roughly 130 validation repertoires, with approximately 95% of cluster scores above 0. A total of roughly 160 TCR beta chains were listed by the study as associated with cytomegalovirus. A later analysis lacked HLA typing for the validation cohort, so it scored co-occurrence in that cohort across all 120 or so repertoires. In both the original and validation cohorts, the classifier was reported to diagnose cytomegalovirus status with high specificity and sensitivity. While some public TCRs were present in many individuals, most TCR sequences turned up only very rarely across donors.

Donors formed part of the validation cohort, which comprised 120 subjects and was distinct from the first cohort of under 800 subjects. Remarks on this clone: The antigen it binds to is not known. No per-base quality is available; no much larger clone lies one base away.

The library was prepared using the immunoSEQ multiplex PCR assay. For the original study's pipeline: To diagnose cytomegalovirus status from the catalog of TCR beta chain sequences, a statistical classification framework was built. In TCRdb, the immuneACCESS table is reduced to in-frame sequences with V and J assigned. These tables do not hold every clone; where another copy was compared, an unresolved V gene accounts for under half, and the others remain unexplained. The V and J calls and clone size are taken from that table; D and trimming were inferred from the DNA. The sample records 150,000 to 200,000 clones, around 82% of which are singletons. The ten largest clonotypes hold 9.5% to 13% of the sample. The receptor's source is a young man in good health and CMV-seropositive. Sequenced material: PBMCs.

The CDR3 loop reads CASSIGTSGAPDTQYF. The sequenced DNA: TGTGCCAGCAGCATCGGGACTAGCGGGGCCCCAGATACGCAGTATTTT. In this chain, TRBV5-4 is recombined with TRBJ2-3, and 13 junction bases match TRBD2. The CDR1 and CDR2 encoded by the germline V gene (reference sequence) are SGHNT and YYREEE. The CDR3 starts with the cysteine, ends with the phenylalanine, and has 16 residues. CDR3 DNA is the only sequence kept; it has 48 bases, read in frame from the first base. Trimming leaves V shorter by 4 bases and J shorter by 4 bases, with the junction holding 6 bases beyond the gene matches.